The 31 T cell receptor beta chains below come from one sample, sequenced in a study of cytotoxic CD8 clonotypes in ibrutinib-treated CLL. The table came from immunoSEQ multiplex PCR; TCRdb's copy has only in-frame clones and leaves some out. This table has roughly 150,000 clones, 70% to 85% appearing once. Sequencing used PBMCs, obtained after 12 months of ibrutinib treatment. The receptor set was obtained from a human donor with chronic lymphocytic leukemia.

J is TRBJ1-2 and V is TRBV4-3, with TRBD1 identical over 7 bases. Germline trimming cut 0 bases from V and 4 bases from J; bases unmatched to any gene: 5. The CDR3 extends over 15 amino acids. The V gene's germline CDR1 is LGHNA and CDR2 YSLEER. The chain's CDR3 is CASSQEGTVSYGYTF. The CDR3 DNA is TGCGCCAGCAGCCAAGAGGGGACAGTGAGCTATGGCTACACCTTC.

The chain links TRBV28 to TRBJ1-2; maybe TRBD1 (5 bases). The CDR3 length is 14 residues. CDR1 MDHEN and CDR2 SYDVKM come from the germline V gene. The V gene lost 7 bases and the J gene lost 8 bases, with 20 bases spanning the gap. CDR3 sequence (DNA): TGTGCCAGCACCCTTTTTGGCGGGGGTGGGGGCTACACCTTC. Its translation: CASTLFGGGGGYTF.

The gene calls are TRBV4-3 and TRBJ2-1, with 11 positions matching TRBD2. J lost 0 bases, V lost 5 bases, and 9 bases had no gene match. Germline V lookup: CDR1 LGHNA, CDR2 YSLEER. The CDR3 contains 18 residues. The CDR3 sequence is CASSSRTGTSGSYNEQFF. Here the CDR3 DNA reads TGCGCCAGCAGCTCACGAACCGGGACTAGCGGCTCCTACAATGAGCAGTTCTTC.

The CDR3 loop is CASSSAGTGVGNQPQHF. Written as DNA, the CDR3 is TGTGCCAGCAGTTCAGCCGGGACAGGGGTGGGCAATCAGCCCCAGCATTTT. This chain links TRBV28 with TRBJ1-5, with 10 bases matching TRBD1. Germline trimming cut 4 bases from V and 2 bases from J; bases unmatched to any gene: 8. The CDR3 totals 17 residues. Per germline, CDR1 MDHEN and CDR2 SYDVKM.

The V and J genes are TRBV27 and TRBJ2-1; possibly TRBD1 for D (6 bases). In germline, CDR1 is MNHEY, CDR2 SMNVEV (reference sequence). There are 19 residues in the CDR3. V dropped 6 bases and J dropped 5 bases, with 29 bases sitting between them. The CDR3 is CASRLVGIGTTGTNNEQFF. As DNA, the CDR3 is TGTGCCAGCAGACTAGTGGGTATCGGGACAACCGGAACAAACAATGAGCAGTTCTTC.

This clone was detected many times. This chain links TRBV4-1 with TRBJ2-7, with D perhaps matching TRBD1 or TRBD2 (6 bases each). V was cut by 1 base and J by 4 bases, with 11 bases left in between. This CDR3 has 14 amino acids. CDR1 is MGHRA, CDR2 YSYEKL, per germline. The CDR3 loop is CASSQVGGRYEQYF. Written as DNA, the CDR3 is TGCGCCAGCAGCCAAGTAGGGGGGAGGTACGAGCAGTACTTC.

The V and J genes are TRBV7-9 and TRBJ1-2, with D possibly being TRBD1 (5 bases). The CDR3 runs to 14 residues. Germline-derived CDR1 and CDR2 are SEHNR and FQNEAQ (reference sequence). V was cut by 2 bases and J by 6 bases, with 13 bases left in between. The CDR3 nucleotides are TGTGCCAGCAGCTTAAGCCAGGGAATCGATGGCTACACCTTC. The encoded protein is CASSLSQGIDGYTF.

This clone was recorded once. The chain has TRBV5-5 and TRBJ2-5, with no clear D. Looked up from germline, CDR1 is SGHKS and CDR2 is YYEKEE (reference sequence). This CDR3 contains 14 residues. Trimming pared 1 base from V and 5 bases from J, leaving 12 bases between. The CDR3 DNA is TGTGCCAGCAGCTTGAGTGGGATAGAGGAGACCCAGTACTTC. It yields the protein CASSLSGIEETQYF.

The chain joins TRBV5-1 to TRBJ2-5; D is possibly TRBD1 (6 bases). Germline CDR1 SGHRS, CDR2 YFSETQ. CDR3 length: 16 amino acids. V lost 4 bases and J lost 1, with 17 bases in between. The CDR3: CASSPRTATTQETQYF. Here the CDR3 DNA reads TGCGCCAGCAGCCCCAGGACAGCGACGACCCAAGAGACCCAGTACTTC.

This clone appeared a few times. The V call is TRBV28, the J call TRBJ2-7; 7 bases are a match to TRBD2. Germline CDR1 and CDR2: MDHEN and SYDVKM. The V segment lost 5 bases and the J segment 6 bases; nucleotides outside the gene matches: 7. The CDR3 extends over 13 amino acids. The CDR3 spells CASSSGTFFEQYF. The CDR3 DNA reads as TGTGCCAGCAGTAGCGGGACTTTTTTCGAGCAGTACTTC.

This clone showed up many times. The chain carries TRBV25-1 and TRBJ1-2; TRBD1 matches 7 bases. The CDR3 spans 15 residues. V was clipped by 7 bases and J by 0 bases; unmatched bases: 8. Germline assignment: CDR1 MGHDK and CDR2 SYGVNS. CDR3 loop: CASKPPGQTNYGYTF. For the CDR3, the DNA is TGTGCCAGCAAACCCCCGGGACAGACTAACTATGGCTACACCTTC.

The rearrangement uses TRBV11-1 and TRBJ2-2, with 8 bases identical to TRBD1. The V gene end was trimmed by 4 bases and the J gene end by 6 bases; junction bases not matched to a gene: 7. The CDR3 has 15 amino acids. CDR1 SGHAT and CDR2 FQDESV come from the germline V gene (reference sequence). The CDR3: CASSSTRTGPGELFF. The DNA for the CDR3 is TGTGCCAGCAGCTCAACGAGGACAGGGCCCGGGGAGCTGTTTTTT.

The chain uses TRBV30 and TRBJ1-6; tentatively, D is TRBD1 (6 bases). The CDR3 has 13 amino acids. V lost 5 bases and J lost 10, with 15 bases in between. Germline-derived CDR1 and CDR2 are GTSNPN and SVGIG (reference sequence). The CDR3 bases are TGTGCCTGGGACCGAGGGGGAGGGTCACCCCTCCACTTT. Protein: CAWDRGGGSPLHF.

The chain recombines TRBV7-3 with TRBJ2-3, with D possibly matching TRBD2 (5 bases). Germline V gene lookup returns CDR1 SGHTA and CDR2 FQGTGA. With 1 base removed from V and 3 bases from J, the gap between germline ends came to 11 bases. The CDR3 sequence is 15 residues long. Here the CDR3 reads CASSLRAAVTDTQYF. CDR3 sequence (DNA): TGTGCCAGCAGCTTAAGAGCGGCGGTTACAGATACGCAGTATTTT.

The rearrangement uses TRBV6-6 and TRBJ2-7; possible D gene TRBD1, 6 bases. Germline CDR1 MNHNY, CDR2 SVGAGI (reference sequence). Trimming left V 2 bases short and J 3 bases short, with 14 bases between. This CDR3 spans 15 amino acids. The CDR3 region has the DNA TGTGCCAGCAGTTACAAACAGGGTAGGAACTACGAGCAGTACTTC. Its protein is CASSYKQGRNYEQYF.

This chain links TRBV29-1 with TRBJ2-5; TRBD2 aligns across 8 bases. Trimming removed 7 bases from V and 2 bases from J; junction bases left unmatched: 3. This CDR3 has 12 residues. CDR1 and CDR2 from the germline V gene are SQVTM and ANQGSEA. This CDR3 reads CSGSGGQETQYF. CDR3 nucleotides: TGCAGCGGATCGGGGGGGCAAGAGACCCAGTACTTC.

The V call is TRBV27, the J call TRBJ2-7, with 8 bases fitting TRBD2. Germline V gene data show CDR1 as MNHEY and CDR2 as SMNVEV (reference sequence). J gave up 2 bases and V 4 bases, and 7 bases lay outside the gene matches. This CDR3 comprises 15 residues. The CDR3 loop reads CASSWRSGSTYEQYF. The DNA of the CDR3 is TGTGCCAGCAGTTGGAGAAGCGGGAGCACCTACGAGCAGTACTTC.

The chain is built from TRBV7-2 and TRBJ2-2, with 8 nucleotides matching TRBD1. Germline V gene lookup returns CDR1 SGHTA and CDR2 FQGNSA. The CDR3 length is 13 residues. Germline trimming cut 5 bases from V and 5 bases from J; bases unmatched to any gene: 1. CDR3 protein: CASSRQGTGELFF. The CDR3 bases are TGTGCCAGCAGCCGACAGGGGACCGGGGAGCTGTTTTTT.

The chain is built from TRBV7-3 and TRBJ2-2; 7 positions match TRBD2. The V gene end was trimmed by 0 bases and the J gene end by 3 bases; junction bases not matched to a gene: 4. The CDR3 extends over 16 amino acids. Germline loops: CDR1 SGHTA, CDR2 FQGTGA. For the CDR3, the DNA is TGTGCCAGCAGCTTAACGGGAGGGGATCACACCGGGGAGCTGTTTTTT. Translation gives CASSLTGGDHTGELFF. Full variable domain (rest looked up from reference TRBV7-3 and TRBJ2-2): GAGVSQTPSNKVTEKGKYVELRCDPISGHTALYWYRQSLGQGPEFLIYFQGTGAADDSGLPNDRFFAVRPEGSVSTLKIQRTERGDSAVYLCASSLTGGDHTGELFFGEGSRLTVL.

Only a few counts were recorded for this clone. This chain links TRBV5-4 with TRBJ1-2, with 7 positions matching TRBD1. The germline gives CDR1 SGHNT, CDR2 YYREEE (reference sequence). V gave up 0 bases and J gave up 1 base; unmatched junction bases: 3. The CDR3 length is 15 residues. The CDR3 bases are TGTGCCAGCAGCTTGGTGGGGACAGATAACTATGGCTACACCTTC. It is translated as CASSLVGTDNYGYTF.

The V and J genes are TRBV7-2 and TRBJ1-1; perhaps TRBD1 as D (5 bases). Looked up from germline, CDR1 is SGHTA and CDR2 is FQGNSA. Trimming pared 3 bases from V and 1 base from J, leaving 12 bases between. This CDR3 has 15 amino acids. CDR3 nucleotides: TGTGCCAGCAGCTTGAAGGGACCGAAGAACACTGAAGCTTTCTTT. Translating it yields CASSLKGPKNTEAFF.

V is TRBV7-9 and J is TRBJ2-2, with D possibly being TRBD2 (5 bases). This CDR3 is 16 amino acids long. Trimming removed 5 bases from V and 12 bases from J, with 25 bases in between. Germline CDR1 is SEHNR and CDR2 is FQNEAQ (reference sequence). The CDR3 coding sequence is TGTGCCAGCAGCCAGGCCTCGGGTTCAGCAACGGGGAAGCTGTTTTTT. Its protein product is CASSQASGSATGKLFF.

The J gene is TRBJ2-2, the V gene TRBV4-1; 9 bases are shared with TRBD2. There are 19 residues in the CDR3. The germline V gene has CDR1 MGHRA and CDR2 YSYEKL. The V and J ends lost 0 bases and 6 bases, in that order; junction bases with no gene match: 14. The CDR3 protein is CASSQDLWRGGQRAGELFF. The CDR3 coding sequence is TGCGCCAGCAGCCAAGATCTCTGGCGGGGGGGCCAACGGGCCGGGGAGCTGTTTTTT.

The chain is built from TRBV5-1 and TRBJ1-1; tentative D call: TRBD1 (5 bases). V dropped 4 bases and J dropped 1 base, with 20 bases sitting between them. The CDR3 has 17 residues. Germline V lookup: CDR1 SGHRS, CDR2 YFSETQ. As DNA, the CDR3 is TGCGCCAGCAGCGGGGGGGACGTGGGGCAGGGGAACACTGAAGCTTTCTTT. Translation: CASSGGDVGQGNTEAFF.

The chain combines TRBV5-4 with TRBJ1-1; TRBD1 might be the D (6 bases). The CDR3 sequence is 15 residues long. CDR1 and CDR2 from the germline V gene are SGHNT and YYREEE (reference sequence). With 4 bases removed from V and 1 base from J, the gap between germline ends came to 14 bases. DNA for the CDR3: TGTGCCAGCAGCCCCGCGACAGGAACGAACACTGAAGCTTTCTTT. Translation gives CASSPATGTNTEAFF. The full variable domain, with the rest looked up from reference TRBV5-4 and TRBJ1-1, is ETGVTQSPTHLIKTRGQQVTLRCSSQSGHNTVSWYQQALGQGPQFIFQYYREEENGRGNFPPRFSGLQFPNYSSELNVNALELDDSALYLCASSPATGTNTEAFFGQGTRLTVV.

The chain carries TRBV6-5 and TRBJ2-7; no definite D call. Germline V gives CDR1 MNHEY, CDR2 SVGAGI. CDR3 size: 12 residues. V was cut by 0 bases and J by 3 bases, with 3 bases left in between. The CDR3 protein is CASSYSHYEQYF. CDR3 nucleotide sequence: TGTGCCAGCAGTTACTCCCACTACGAGCAGTACTTC.

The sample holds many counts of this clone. The CDR3 sequence is CASSMGTDRTGELFF. DNA of the CDR3: TGTGCCAGTAGTATGGGGACAGATCGGACCGGGGAGCTGTTTTTT. This chain connects TRBV19 to TRBJ2-2, with 7 positions matching TRBD1. The V gene's germline CDR1 is LNHDA and CDR2 SQIVND (reference sequence). The junction had 6 bases not matched to a gene; V was cut back by 3 bases and J by 5 bases. The CDR3 extends over 15 amino acids.

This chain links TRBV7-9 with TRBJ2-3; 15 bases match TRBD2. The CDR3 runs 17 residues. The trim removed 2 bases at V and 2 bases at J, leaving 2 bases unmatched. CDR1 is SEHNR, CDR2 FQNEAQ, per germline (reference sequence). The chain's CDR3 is CASSLRTSGRVTDTQYF. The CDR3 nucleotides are TGTGCCAGCAGCTTAAGGACTAGCGGGAGGGTCACAGATACGCAGTATTTT.

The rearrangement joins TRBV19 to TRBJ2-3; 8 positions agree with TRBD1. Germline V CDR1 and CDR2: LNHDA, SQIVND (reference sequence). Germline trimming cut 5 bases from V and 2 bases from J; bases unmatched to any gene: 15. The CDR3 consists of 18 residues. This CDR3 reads CASSAKAGGATPTDTQYF. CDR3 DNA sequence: TGTGCCAGTAGTGCGAAAGCAGGGGGCGCGACTCCCACAGATACGCAGTATTTT.

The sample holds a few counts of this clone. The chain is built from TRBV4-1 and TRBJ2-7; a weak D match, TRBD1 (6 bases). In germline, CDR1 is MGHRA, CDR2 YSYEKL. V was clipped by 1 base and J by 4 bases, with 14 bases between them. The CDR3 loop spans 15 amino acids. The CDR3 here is CASSQGRGASYEQYF. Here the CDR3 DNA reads TGCGCCAGCAGCCAAGGCAGGGGAGCGTCGTACGAGCAGTACTTC.

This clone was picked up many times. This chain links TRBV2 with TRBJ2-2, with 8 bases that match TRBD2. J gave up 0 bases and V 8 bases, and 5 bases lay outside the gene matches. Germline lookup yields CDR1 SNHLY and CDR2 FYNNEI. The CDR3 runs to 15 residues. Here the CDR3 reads CASAGGYANTGELFF. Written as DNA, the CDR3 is TGTGCCAGCGCGGGGGGCTACGCGAACACCGGGGAGCTGTTTTTT.